Given below is one T cell receptor beta chain in context. Its specificity is unknown. These data originate in a study of cytomegalovirus exposure and HLA in healthy donors. CDR1 is SGHVS and CDR2 is FQNEAQ in the germline V gene. V was cut by 4 bases and J by 1 base, with 14 bases left in between. This CDR3 spans 15 amino acids. Generated by immunoSEQ multiplex PCR, the TCRdb table keeps only in-frame clones and is missing some. This table holds 65,000 or so clones, under 95% found once. General study points: The tendency of first-cohort TCR clusters to co-occur in the 100 to 150 validation repertoires was identified by a subsequent analysis. CMV antigen specificity of three CMV-associated chains was confirmed in vitro. It was reported that the classifier diagnosed cytomegalovirus status with high specificity and sensitivity in both the original and validation cohorts.

The V call is TRBV7-8, the J call TRBJ2-7; D might be TRBD2 (5 bases). Material for sequencing was PBMCs. This receptor was identified in a woman under 30 in good health and CMV-seronegative. The CDR3 spells CASSSLTGSSYEQYF. CDR3 coding DNA: TGTGCCAGCAGCTCCCTCACGGGGAGTTCCTACGAGCAGTACTTC.